The 9 T cell receptor beta chains below were found in one sample sequenced in a study of blood T cell repertoires in COVID-19. Generated by immunoSEQ multiplex PCR, the TCRdb table keeps only in-frame clones and is missing some. Of roughly 230,000 clones listed, about 86% are singletons. Sample: PBMCs or T cells enriched from blood (not recorded which). The receptor source for this set is a man aged 45-60 years who had recovered from COVID-19.

This rearrangement joins TRBV2 to TRBJ1-1, with D perhaps TRBD1 (5 bases). The CDR3 contains 15 residues. Germline lookup yields CDR1 SNHLY and CDR2 FYNNEI. The germline V and J ends were trimmed by 7 bases and 4 bases, with 19 bases remaining between them. DNA of the CDR3: TGTGCCAGCATAGGGACTCCGGGGGAAGGCACTGAAGCTTTCTTT. This translates into CASIGTPGEGTEAFF.

The chain recombines TRBV5-1 with TRBJ2-3, with D possibly matching TRBD1 (6 bases). Trimming pared 4 bases from V and 6 bases from J, leaving 18 bases between. This CDR3 has 15 amino acids. Looked up from germline, CDR1 is SGHRS and CDR2 is YFSETQ. CDR3 in amino acids: CASSLTGTVGDTQYF. The CDR3 DNA is TGCGCCAGCAGCCTGACAGGTACCGTGGGGGATACGCAGTATTTT.

The J gene is TRBJ2-1, the V gene TRBV7-2; possibly TRBD1 for D (6 bases). The CDR3 has 15 residues. V was cut by 0 bases and J by 2 bases, with 8 bases left in between. Germline values: CDR1 SGHTA, CDR2 FQGNSA. CDR3 sequence: CASSLATGTYNEQFF. The CDR3 nucleotides read TGTGCCAGCAGCTTAGCCACAGGGACCTACAATGAGCAGTTCTTC.

The V and J genes are TRBV18 and TRBJ2-7; 8 bases match TRBD2. This CDR3 has 16 residues. Per the germline V gene, CDR1 is KGHSH and CDR2 is LQKENI. With V trimmed by 2 bases and J by 3 bases, 9 bases remained unmatched. For the CDR3, the DNA is TGTGCCAGCTCACCAGGGACGGGAGGGGCGAGCTACGAGCAGTACTTC. Its translation is CASSPGTGGASYEQYF. The full variable domain, completed using reference TRBV18 and TRBJ2-7, is NAGVMQNPRHLVRRRGQEARLRCSPMKGHSHVYWYRQLPEEGLKFMVYLQKENIIDESGMPKERFSAEFPKEGPSILRIQQVVRGDSAAYFCASSPGTGGASYEQYFGPGTRLTVT.

This rearrangement joins TRBV18 to TRBJ1-5; D may be TRBD1 (6 bases). Germline CDR1 KGHSH, CDR2 LQKENI. V dropped 8 bases and J dropped 5 bases, with 13 bases sitting between them. This CDR3 contains 13 residues. Here the CDR3 reads CASAGERDQPQHF. The CDR3, as DNA: TGTGCCAGCGCAGGGGAGAGGGATCAGCCCCAGCATTTT.

V usage is TRBV4-3 and J usage is TRBJ2-1; possibly TRBD2 for D (6 bases). This CDR3 spans 15 amino acids. Trimming shortened V by 8 bases and J by 4 bases, and 18 bases separated the two germline ends. The germline V gene has CDR1 LGHNA and CDR2 YSLEER. The CDR3 sequence is CASSKMRDSYNEQFF. The CDR3 DNA sequence: TGCGCCAGCTCAAAGATGAGGGACTCATACAATGAGCAGTTCTTC.

The V gene is TRBV7-2, the J gene TRBJ2-7; 10 positions match TRBD2. The CDR3 contains 14 residues. V shed 6 bases and J 3 bases; nucleotides not matched to a gene: 5. Germline V gene lookup returns CDR1 SGHTA and CDR2 FQGNSA. The CDR3 bases are TGTGCCAGCAGTCGTGGACTAGCGGACTACGAGCAGTACTTC. Translated, it gives CASSRGLADYEQYF.

The rearrangement joins TRBV19 to TRBJ1-5, with D uncertain. The germline gives CDR1 LNHDA, CDR2 SQIVND (reference sequence). The germline V and J ends were trimmed by 2 bases and 2 bases, with 16 bases remaining between them. This CDR3 has 17 residues. The CDR3 loop reads CASSISLAREGNQPQHF. DNA of the CDR3: TGTGCCAGTAGTATAAGCCTGGCGAGGGAAGGCAATCAGCCCCAGCATTTT.

The rearrangement links TRBV18 to TRBJ2-7, with TRBD1 as a possible D gene (6 bases). Germline loops: CDR1 KGHSH, CDR2 LQKENI. The V end lost 2 bases, the J end lost 6 bases, and 11 bases lay between the germline ends. The CDR3 has 13 residues. The CDR3 loop reads CASSPSQGPEQYF. In nucleotides, the CDR3 is TGTGCCAGCTCACCAAGCCAGGGGCCCGAGCAGTACTTC.